This section outlines one T cell receptor beta chain sequence together with its context. The clone's antigen remains unknown. No base quality information exists; no much larger clone differs at one position. This sample is part of a study of technical replicates of blood from a handful of donors (dated by TCRdb to about 2017). Library generation was performed with the immunoSEQ multiplex PCR assay. TCRdb limited this immuneACCESS table to in-frame rearrangements with V and J called. A share of clones is missing; checked studies link under half to unresolved V genes, and the rest is unexplained. Counted in this sample were tens of thousands of clones; 96% of them appeared once. The top ten constitute roughly 0.33% of the sample. From a lookup of the germline V gene (reference sequence), CDR1 and CDR2 are SGHKS and YYEKEE. The CDR3 spans 12 residues, from the cysteine through the phenylalanine. Only the CDR3 part of the read is kept: 36 bases, read in frame from the first base. V is pared back by 2 bases and J by 6 bases, with 8 bases lying between the germline termini.

Sequences were obtained from T cells isolated from PBMCs. The chain uses TRBV5-5 and TRBJ1-1; there is no confident call for the D gene. This TCR was recovered from a human donor in good health. Read as DNA, the sequence is TGTGCCAGCAGCTTCCAGACACCTGAAGCTTTCTTT. Translation gives CASSFQTPEAFF.